This TCR beta chain originates from a study of OX40 agonist ivuxolimab in advanced cancers. At the level of the study: Every 2 weeks, patients received ivuxolimab intravenously, dosed at 0.01 to 10 mg/kg. Participants could have had prior anti-PD-1, anti-PD-L1 or anti-CTLA-4 therapy, and about 37% had some. General study results and limits: Dose levels from 0.1 to 3.0 mg/kg saw CD4+ and CD8+ blood T cells expand clonally by week 6.

This table comes from immunoSEQ multiplex PCR, and its TCRdb copy is limited to in-frame clones, with some not included. The data contain 150,000 to 190,000 clones, around 94% of them singletons. A word on this clone: Its target is unknown.

Trimming at V came to 1 base and at J to 1 base, leaving 9 bases not matched to a gene. Germline V lookup: CDR1 SEHNR, CDR2 FQNEAQ (reference sequence). The CDR3 contains 18 residues. V usage is TRBV7-9 and J usage is TRBJ1-5, with 8 positions matching TRBD1. This clonotype was sampled from an adult with an advanced solid tumor such as melanoma, head and neck, liver or kidney cancer. Specimen: CD4+ or CD8+ T cells sorted from blood, collected in a trial of the OX40 agonist ivuxolimab. The CDR3 region is CASSLGIQGARSNQPQHF. Written as DNA, the CDR3 is TGTGCCAGCAGCTTAGGAATCCAGGGGGCGAGGAGCAATCAGCCCCAGCATTTT.